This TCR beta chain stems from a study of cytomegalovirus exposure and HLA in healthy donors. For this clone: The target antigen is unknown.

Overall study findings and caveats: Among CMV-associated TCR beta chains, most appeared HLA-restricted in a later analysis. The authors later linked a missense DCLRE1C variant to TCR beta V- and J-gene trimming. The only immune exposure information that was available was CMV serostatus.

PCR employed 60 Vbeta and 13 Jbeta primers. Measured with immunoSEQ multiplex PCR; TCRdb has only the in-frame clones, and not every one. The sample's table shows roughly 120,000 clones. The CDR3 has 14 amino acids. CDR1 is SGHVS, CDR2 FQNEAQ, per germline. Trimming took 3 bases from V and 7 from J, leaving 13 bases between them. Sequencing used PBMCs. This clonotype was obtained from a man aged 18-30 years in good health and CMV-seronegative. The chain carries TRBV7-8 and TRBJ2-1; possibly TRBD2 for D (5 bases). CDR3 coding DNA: TGTGCCAGCAGCTTGTCCAAAAGAGGGAATGAGCAGTTCTTC. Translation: CASSLSKRGNEQFF.